The next 28 T cell receptor beta chains were all read from a single sample in a study of blood T cell repertoires in COVID-19. Here immunoSEQ multiplex PCR was the method, and the copy in TCRdb shows in-frame clones only, minus some. The sample comprises 200,000 to 300,000 clones, about three quarters of which are singletons, and 3.3% rests with the top ten. The sequenced sample consisted of peripheral blood. The source is a woman of 80 years or more with acute or convalescent COVID-19.

The rearrangement uses TRBV2 and TRBJ2-2, with 8 bases matching TRBD1. The V segment lost 5 bases and the J segment 2 bases; nucleotides outside the gene matches: 4. Germline assignment: CDR1 SNHLY and CDR2 FYNNEI. This CDR3 is 15 amino acids long. This CDR3 is CASSRQGINTGELFF. In DNA form, the CDR3 reads TGTGCCAGCAGTAGACAGGGGATTAACACCGGGGAGCTGTTTTTT.

The chain employs TRBV5-1 and TRBJ2-5, with 8 bases aligning to TRBD1. V shed 3 bases, J shed 4 bases, and the junction held 11 bases outside the gene matches. The CDR3 has 16 amino acids. CDR1 is SGHRS, CDR2 YFSETQ, per germline. CDR3 sequence: CASSSQGGLGGETQYF. The CDR3 coding sequence is TGCGCCAGCAGCTCACAGGGGGGATTGGGCGGAGAGACCCAGTACTTC.

The J gene is TRBJ2-1, the V gene TRBV12-3 or TRBV12-4; D unclear. The V end was cut by 3 bases, the J end by 2 bases, with 5 bases between. The CDR3 consists of 13 residues. CDR3 loop: CASSLGTYNEQFF. The CDR3 DNA is TGTGCCAGCAGTTTGGGCACCTACAATGAGCAGTTCTTC.

The rearrangement uses TRBV7-6 and TRBJ2-5; 12 bases line up with TRBD2. The germline gives CDR1 SGHVS, CDR2 FNYEAQ. The CDR3 has 17 amino acids. The trim removed 5 bases at V and 4 bases at J, leaving 11 bases unmatched. The CDR3 here is CASSPLAGGLGVETQYF. In DNA form, the CDR3 reads TGTGCCAGCAGCCCCCTAGCGGGGGGGCTGGGGGTAGAGACCCAGTACTTC.

The chain has TRBV18 and TRBJ2-2; 7 bases match TRBD1. V shed 1 base, J shed 4 bases, and the junction held 6 bases outside the gene matches. The germline V gene encodes CDR1 KGHSH and CDR2 LQKENI. The CDR3 loop spans 16 amino acids. The CDR3 DNA sequence: TGTGCCAGCTCACCACAGAGACAGGGAAGCACCGGGGAGCTGTTTTTT. It codes for CASSPQRQGSTGELFF.

The V call is TRBV3-1 (or the pseudogene TRBV3-2), the J call TRBJ2-2; possibly TRBD1 for D (6 bases). The length of the CDR3 is 14 residues. V lost 5 bases and J 5 bases, leaving 12 bases between the germline ends. Germline lookup yields CDR1 LGHDT and CDR2 YNNKEL (reference sequence). This CDR3 reads CASSGRGGTGELFF. For the CDR3, the DNA is TGTGCCAGCAGCGGCAGGGGCGGTACCGGGGAGCTGTTTTTT.

The chain is built from TRBV6-5 and TRBJ2-7, with TRBD2 matching 9 bases. The CDR3 extends over 13 amino acids. J lost 2 bases, V lost 5 bases, and 1 base had no gene match. Germline V lookup: CDR1 MNHEY, CDR2 SVGAGI. The CDR3 spells CASSRLAAYEQYF. The CDR3 DNA follows: TGTGCCAGCAGTCGACTAGCGGCCTACGAGCAGTACTTC.

The chain is built from TRBV6-6 and TRBJ2-1; TRBD1 agrees at 10 bases. The CDR3 is 14 residues long. Losses at the gene ends were 8 bases for V and 9 bases for J; bases not matched to a gene: 10. CDR1 is MNHNY and CDR2 is SVGAGI in the germline V gene (reference sequence). In nucleotides, the CDR3 is TGTGCCAGCGCCCAAGACAGGGGGCTCGGTGAGCAGTTCTTC. This sequence encodes CASAQDRGLGEQFF.

Comments on this clone: The same CDR3 also results from other DNA sequences found in this sample. The chain combines TRBV19 with TRBJ2-3; D is unresolved. Germline loops: CDR1 LNHDA, CDR2 SQIVND (reference sequence). The CDR3 totals 11 residues. V gave up 3 bases and J gave up 5 bases, with 3 bases separating them. CDR3 amino acids: CASSIRDTQYF. The CDR3 DNA sequence: TGTGCCAGTAGTATCCGAGATACGCAGTATTTT.

This clone has a handful of counts. This sequence joins TRBV5-4 and TRBJ2-4; TRBD1 matches 9 bases. Looked up from germline, CDR1 is SGHNT and CDR2 is YYREEE (reference sequence). With V trimmed by 4 bases and J by 7 bases, 6 bases remained unmatched. This CDR3 is built from 14 residues. CDR3 region: CASSPGTGLNIQYF. DNA for the CDR3: TGTGCCAGCAGCCCCGGGACAGGGTTGAACATTCAGTACTTC.

The chain carries TRBV30 and TRBJ2-1; the D gene is possibly TRBD1 (5 bases). Deletions cut 1 base from V and 6 bases from J, with 7 bases between. CDR1 and CDR2 from the germline V gene are GTSNPN and SVGIG (reference sequence). This CDR3 contains 12 residues. CDR3 residues: CAWSGQINEQFF. As DNA, the CDR3 is TGTGCCTGGAGTGGACAGATCAATGAGCAGTTCTTC. Full variable domain (remainder filled in from reference TRBV30 and TRBJ2-1): SQTIHQWPATLVQPVGSPLSLECTVEGTSNPNLYWYRQAAGRGLQLLFYSVGIGQISSEVPQNLSASRPQDRQFILSSKKLLLSDSGFYLCAWSGQINEQFFGPGTRLTVL.

The chain recombines TRBV21-1 with TRBJ1-2; the table gives TRBD1 as D, unverified against the DNA. TRBV21-1 is deemed a pseudogene. This CDR3 has 15 amino acids. In DNA, the CDR3 is TGTGCCAGCAGCAAAGTACGGACAGGGATATCCGGCTACACCTTC. Protein product: CASSKVRTGISGYTF.

Of note for this clone: Mismatch with germline at one junction end may stem from a read error. This chain's CDR3 is CSARDGAEAIF. The CDR3, as DNA: TGCAGTGCTAGAGATGGGGCAGAGGCTATCTTC. V usage is TRBV20-1 and J usage is TRBJ2-1, with D maybe TRBD1 (5 bases). The germline gives CDR1 DFQATT, CDR2 SNEGSKA (reference sequence). CDR3 length: 11 amino acids.

This chain uses TRBV6-6 with TRBJ2-5; D might be TRBD1 (5 bases). Germline CDR1 and CDR2: MNHNY and SVGAGI (reference sequence). V lost 6 bases and J lost 9, with 17 bases in between. The length of the CDR3 is 13 residues. CDR3 sequence reads: CASRTDSKAAQYF. CDR3 sequence (DNA): TGTGCCAGCAGAACCGACAGTAAGGCGGCCCAGTACTTC.

The chain recombines TRBV21-1 with TRBJ2-3; the D segment call TRBD1 is taken from the table without a DNA check. TRBV21-1 is designated a pseudogene. The CDR3 runs 18 residues. CDR3 DNA: TGTGCCAGCAGCAAAGCGCTTTTCGGGACCAGGACAGGAGATACGCAGTATTTT. Protein: CASSKALFGTRTGDTQYF.

The genes are TRBV29-1 and TRBJ2-3; TRBD2 agrees at 10 bases. This CDR3 comprises 14 residues. The germline V gene encodes CDR1 SQVTM and CDR2 ANQGSEA. Trimming at V came to 8 bases and at J to 0 bases, leaving 5 bases not matched to a gene. CDR3 in amino acids: CSSSTSGSTDTQYF. CDR3 nucleotides: TGCAGCTCCTCGACTAGCGGGAGCACAGATACGCAGTATTTT.

This chain uses TRBV2 with TRBJ1-6; D is ambiguous. There are 12 residues in the CDR3. V lost 8 bases and J 5 bases, leaving 7 bases between the germline ends. CDR1 is SNHLY, CDR2 FYNNEI, per germline. CDR3 sequence (DNA): TGTGCCAGCGCTACAGATAATTCACCCCTCCACTTT. It codes for CASATDNSPLHF.

The rearrangement uses TRBV10-3 and TRBJ1-1, with D uncertain. Germline CDR1 ENHRY, CDR2 SYGVKD. Trimming stripped 6 bases from V and 4 bases from J, with 12 bases between. This CDR3 is built from 13 residues. The CDR3 bases are TGTGCCATCAGACCCGTGACAAGCACTGAAGCTTTCTTT. Amino acids: CAIRPVTSTEAFF.

The table lists this clone with a count of one. The chain couples TRBV7-9 to TRBJ2-7, with D unclear. The CDR3 has 13 amino acids. Trimming left V 8 bases short and J 5 bases short, with 16 bases between. From germline, CDR1 is SEHNR and CDR2 FQNEAQ (reference sequence). The CDR3 spells CASGSRGTHEQYF. CDR3 in DNA: TGTGCCAGCGGGTCGAGAGGAACCCACGAGCAGTACTTC.

The V call is TRBV5-5, the J call TRBJ1-4; 7 nucleotides match TRBD1. Germline V gene sequence: CDR1 SGHKS, CDR2 YYEKEE (reference sequence). V trimming: 4 bases; J trimming: 6 bases; junction bases outside the gene matches: 9. The CDR3 sequence is 15 residues long. As DNA, the CDR3 is TGTGCCAGCAGCCCACCAGGGGGGCCTTATGAAAAACTGTTTTTT. This encodes CASSPPGGPYEKLFF.

As regards this clone: The sample contains more than one DNA sequence encoding this CDR3. This rearrangement joins TRBV3-1 (or the pseudogene TRBV3-2) to TRBJ1-1; no clear D gene. CDR1 and CDR2 (germline): LGHDT, YNNKEL (reference sequence). Deletions cut 1 base from V and 4 bases from J, with 10 bases between. CDR3 size: 14 residues. The CDR3 nucleotides read TGTGCCAGCAGCCAAGCCGGGGTTGGCACTGAAGCTTTCTTT. Translating it yields CASSQAGVGTEAFF.

The chain carries TRBV6-2 or TRBV6-3 and TRBJ2-2, with a weak D call TRBD1 (6 bases). This CDR3 is 17 amino acids long. Trimming removed 5 bases from V and 2 bases from J, with 18 bases in between. Germline V gene lookup returns CDR1 MNHEY and CDR2 SVGEGT. The chain's CDR3 is CASSLLYGTLNTGELFF. Here the CDR3 DNA reads TGTGCCAGCAGTCTACTATATGGGACACTAAACACCGGGGAGCTGTTTTTT.

In this sample, this clone turned up a few times. The chain employs TRBV5-6 and TRBJ2-2; possibly TRBD2 for D (5 bases). The CDR3 extends over 16 amino acids. CDR1 is SGHDT, CDR2 YYEEEE, per germline. V lost 4 bases and J lost 6, with 19 bases in between. This CDR3 is CASSPSLAATPGELFF. In DNA, the CDR3 is TGTGCCAGCAGCCCCTCTCTAGCAGCCACGCCCGGGGAGCTGTTTTTT.

This clone came up once. The V and J genes are TRBV29-1 and TRBJ2-7, with D tentatively TRBD1 (6 bases). This CDR3 spans 13 amino acids. CDR1 SQVTM and CDR2 ANQGSEA come from the germline V gene. Deletions cut 6 bases from V and 6 bases from J, with 18 bases between. CDR3 sequence (DNA): TGCAGCGTCCGTGGGCAGGGGATCTCCGAGCAGTACTTC. Protein: CSVRGQGISEQYF.

The gene calls are TRBV6-5 and TRBJ2-3; 8 bases are shared with TRBD1. Germline lookup yields CDR1 MNHEY and CDR2 SVGAGI. With 6 bases clipped from V and 4 bases from J, the junction kept 9 bases outside the gene matches. CDR3 length equals 15 residues. The CDR3 DNA is TGTGCCAGCAGCCGATCCCCAGGGGGCGCAGATACGCAGTATTTT. It encodes CASSRSPGGADTQYF.

This clone showed up just once. This chain uses TRBV19 with TRBJ2-6; tentatively, D is TRBD2 (6 bases). Germline V CDR1 and CDR2: LNHDA, SQIVND (reference sequence). With 1 base removed from V and 2 bases from J, the gap between germline ends came to 9 bases. This CDR3 comprises 16 residues. The CDR3 DNA reads TGTGCCAGTAGTATAGGTCGCGGGGCTGGGGCCAACGTCCTGACTTTC. Its translation is CASSIGRGAGANVLTF.

V gene TRBV5-4 combines with J gene TRBJ2-7; tentative D call: TRBD1 (5 bases). V shed 4 bases and J shed 3 bases, with 17 bases lying between them. The CDR3 loop spans 15 amino acids. Germline assignment: CDR1 SGHNT and CDR2 YYREEE (reference sequence). The CDR3: CASSNVDRTHYEQYF. CDR3 nucleotides: TGTGCCAGCAGCAACGTAGATAGGACACACTACGAGCAGTACTTC.

V gene TRBV9 combines with J gene TRBJ2-7, with D uncertain. With 4 bases removed from V and 2 bases from J, the gap between germline ends came to 13 bases. This CDR3 is built from 14 residues. CDR1 is SGDLS, CDR2 YYNGEE, per germline. In DNA, the CDR3 is TGTGCCAGCAGCACAAGCCCCGCGGCCTACGAGCAGTACTTC. It is translated as CASSTSPAAYEQYF.